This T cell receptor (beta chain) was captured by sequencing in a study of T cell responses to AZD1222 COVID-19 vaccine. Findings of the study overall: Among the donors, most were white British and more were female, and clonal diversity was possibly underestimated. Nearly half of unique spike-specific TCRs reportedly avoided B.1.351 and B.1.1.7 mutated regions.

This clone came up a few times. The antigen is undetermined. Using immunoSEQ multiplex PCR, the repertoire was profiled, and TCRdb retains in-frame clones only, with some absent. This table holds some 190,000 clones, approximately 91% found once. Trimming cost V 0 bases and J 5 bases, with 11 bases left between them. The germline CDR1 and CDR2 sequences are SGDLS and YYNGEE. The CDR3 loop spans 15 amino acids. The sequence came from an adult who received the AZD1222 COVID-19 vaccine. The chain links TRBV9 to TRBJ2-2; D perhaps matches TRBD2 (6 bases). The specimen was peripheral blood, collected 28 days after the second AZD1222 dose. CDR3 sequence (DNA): TGTGCCAGCAGCGTAGGTATAGGGACTACCGGGGAGCTGTTTTTT. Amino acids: CASSVGIGTTGELFF. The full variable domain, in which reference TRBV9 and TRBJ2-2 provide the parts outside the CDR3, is DSGVTQTPKHLITATGQRVTLRCSPRSGDLSVYWYQQSLDQGLQFLIQYYNGEERAKGNILERFSAQQFPDLHSELNLSSLELGDSALYFCASSVGIGTTGELFFGEGSRLTVL.